The following is a T cell receptor beta chain sequence with its context. Clones were sequenced by immunoSEQ multiplex PCR, and TCRdb holds only the in-frame ones, with some missing. The sample holds over 10,000 clones; 65% to 90% are singletons and the top ten take 21%. The germline V gene encodes CDR1 LNHDA and CDR2 SQIVND (reference sequence). The V gene end was trimmed by 5 bases and the J gene end by 12 bases; junction bases not matched to a gene: 13. The CDR3 is 15 residues long. This record belongs to a study of blood T cell repertoires in COVID-19. Across the study: Sites in the United States, Italy and Spain provided acute and convalescent COVID-19 samples. In each case, the material was cDNA or gDNA derived from T cells, B-cell-depleted T cells, or PBMCs.

The receptor comes from a human donor in a cohort sampled during active COVID-19. Sequences were obtained from peripheral blood. The chain employs TRBV19 and TRBJ1-6, with TRBD1 matching 7 bases. CDR3 protein: CASSRTGTRFKPLHF. The CDR3, as DNA: TGTGCCAGTAGTCGGACAGGCACTAGATTCAAACCCCTCCACTTT.